This T cell receptor beta chain comes out of a study of blood T cell repertoires in COVID-19. Here immunoSEQ multiplex PCR was the method, and the copy in TCRdb shows in-frame clones only, minus some. The sample has nearly 250,000 clones, about 82% seen once. The germline CDR1 and CDR2 sequences are MNHEY and SVGEGT. This CDR3 spans 14 amino acids. V lost 4 bases to trimming and J lost 10 bases; unmatched junction nucleotides: 12. Sequenced: peripheral blood. The sequence was collected from a woman older than 75 with COVID-19, enrolled during active disease. The chain joins TRBV6-2 or TRBV6-3 to TRBJ1-1, with 7 bases lining up with TRBD1. The CDR3 region is CASSSLQGGSGAFF. CDR3 bases: TGTGCCAGCAGTTCCCTCCAGGGGGGCAGCGGAGCTTTCTTT.